Listed here is a single T cell receptor (beta chain). The sample originates from a study of blood T cell repertoires in COVID-19. The CDR3 length is 16 residues. Deletions cut 3 bases from V and 5 bases from J, with 21 bases between. CDR1 is DFQATT and CDR2 is SNEGSKA in the germline V gene (reference sequence). Repertoires were generated with immunoSEQ multiplex PCR, while TCRdb's copy carries only in-frame clones and drops some. The sample lists approximately 670,000 clones, 75% to 90% seen once, with 0.2% to 0.3% in the top ten. The sequence was collected from a woman in her late teens or twenties with acute or convalescent COVID-19. The sample comprised peripheral blood. The gene calls are TRBV20-1 and TRBJ2-3; D is perhaps TRBD2 (6 bases). CDR3 nucleotide sequence: TGCAGTGCTAGTATGCGGGGCGGGACGACCTTAGATACGCAGTATTTT. Its translation: CSASMRGGTTLDTQYF.